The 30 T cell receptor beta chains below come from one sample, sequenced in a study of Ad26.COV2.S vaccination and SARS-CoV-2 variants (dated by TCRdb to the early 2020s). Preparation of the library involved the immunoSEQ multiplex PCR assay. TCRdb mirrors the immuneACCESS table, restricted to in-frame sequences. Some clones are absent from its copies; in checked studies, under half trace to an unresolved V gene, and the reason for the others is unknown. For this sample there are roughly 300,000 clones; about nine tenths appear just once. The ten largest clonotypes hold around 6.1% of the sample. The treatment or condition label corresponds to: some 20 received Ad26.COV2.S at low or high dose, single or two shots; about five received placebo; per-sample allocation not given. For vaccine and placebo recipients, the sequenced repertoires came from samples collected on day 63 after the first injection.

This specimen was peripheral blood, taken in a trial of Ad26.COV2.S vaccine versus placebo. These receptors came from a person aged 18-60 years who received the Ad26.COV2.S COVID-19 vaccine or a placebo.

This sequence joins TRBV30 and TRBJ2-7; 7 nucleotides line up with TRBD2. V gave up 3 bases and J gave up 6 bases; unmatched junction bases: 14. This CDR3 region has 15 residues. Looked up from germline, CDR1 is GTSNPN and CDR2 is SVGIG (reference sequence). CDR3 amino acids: CAWRSPGGQKTEQYF. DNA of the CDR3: TGTGCCTGGAGGTCCCCGGGAGGCCAAAAAACCGAGCAGTACTTC.

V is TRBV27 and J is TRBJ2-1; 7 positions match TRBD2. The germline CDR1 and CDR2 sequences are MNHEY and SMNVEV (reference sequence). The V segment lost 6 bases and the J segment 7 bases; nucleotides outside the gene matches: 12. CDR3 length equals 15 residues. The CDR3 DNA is TGTGCCAGCAGCTTGATAGCGGGTCTGCGAAATGAGCAGTTCTTC. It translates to CASSLIAGLRNEQFF.

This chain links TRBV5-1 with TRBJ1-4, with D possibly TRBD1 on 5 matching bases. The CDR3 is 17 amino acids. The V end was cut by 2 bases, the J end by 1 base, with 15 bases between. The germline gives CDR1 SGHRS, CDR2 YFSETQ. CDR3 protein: CASSLLPGAETNEKLFF. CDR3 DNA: TGCGCCAGCAGCTTATTACCCGGGGCGGAAACTAATGAAAAACTGTTTTTT.

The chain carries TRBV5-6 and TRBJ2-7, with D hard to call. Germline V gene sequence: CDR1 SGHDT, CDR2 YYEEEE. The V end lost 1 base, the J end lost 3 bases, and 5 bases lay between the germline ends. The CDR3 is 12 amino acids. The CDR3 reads CASSLLNYEQYF. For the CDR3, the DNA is TGTGCCAGCAGCTTGTTAAACTACGAGCAGTACTTC.

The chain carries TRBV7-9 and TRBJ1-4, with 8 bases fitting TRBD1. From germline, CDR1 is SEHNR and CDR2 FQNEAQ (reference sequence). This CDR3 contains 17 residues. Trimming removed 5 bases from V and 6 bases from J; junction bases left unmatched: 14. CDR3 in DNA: TGTGCCAGCAGCACCCGCCTATCCGGGACAGGTGATGAAAAACTGTTTTTT. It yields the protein CASSTRLSGTGDEKLFF.

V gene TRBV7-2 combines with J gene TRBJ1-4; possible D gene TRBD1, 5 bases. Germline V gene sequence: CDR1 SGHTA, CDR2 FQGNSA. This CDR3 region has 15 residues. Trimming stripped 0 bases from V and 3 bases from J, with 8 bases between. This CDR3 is CASSLAGTANEKLFF. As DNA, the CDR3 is TGTGCCAGCAGCTTAGCCGGGACTGCTAATGAAAAACTGTTTTTT. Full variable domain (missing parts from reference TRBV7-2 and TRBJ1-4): GAGVSQSPSNKVTEKGKDVELRCDPISGHTALYWYRQSLGQGLEFLIYFQGNSAPDKSGLPSDRFSAERTGGSVSTLTIQRTQQEDSAVYLCASSLAGTANEKLFFGSGTQLSVL.

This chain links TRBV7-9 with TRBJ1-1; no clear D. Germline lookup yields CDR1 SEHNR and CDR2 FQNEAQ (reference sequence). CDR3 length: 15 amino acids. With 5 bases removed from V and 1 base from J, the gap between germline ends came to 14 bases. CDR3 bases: TGTGCCAGCAGCCCCATTATTGGGAGGAACACTGAAGCTTTCTTT. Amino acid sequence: CASSPIIGRNTEAFF.

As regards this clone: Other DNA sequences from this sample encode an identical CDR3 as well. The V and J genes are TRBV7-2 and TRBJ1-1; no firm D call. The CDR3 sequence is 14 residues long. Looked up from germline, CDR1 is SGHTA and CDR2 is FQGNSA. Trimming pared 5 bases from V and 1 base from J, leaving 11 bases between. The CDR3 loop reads CASSPRTGNTEAFF. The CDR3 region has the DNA TGTGCCAGCAGCCCCCGGACGGGGAACACTGAAGCTTTCTTT.

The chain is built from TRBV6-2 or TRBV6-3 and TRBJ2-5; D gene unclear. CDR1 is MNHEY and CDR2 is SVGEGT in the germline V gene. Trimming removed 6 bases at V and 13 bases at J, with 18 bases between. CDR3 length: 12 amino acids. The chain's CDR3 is CASSPVIETRYF. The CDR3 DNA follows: TGTGCCAGCAGCCCCGTCATTGAGACACGGTACTTC.

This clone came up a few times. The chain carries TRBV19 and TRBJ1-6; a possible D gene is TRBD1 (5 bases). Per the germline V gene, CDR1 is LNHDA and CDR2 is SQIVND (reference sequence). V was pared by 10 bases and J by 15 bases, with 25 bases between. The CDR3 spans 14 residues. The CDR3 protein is CAKTDRKVIQDLHF. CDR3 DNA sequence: TGTGCCAAGACCGACAGAAAGGTAATTCAGGACCTCCACTTT.

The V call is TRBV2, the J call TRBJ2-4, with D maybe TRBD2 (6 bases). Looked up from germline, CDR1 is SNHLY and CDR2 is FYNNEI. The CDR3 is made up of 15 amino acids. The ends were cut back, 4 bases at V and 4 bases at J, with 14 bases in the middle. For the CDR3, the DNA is TGTGCCAGCAGTGGGGGGTCGGGGGAAAAAAACATTCAGTACTTC. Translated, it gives CASSGGSGEKNIQYF.

The CDR3 DNA is TGTGCCAGCAGTTTCGAGGGTGGCTACACCTTC. Translation gives CASSFEGGYTF. V and J are TRBV28 and TRBJ1-2; D remains unclear. Germline assignment: CDR1 MDHEN and CDR2 SYDVKM. Trimming took 3 bases from V and 7 from J, leaving 6 bases between them. This CDR3 has 11 residues.

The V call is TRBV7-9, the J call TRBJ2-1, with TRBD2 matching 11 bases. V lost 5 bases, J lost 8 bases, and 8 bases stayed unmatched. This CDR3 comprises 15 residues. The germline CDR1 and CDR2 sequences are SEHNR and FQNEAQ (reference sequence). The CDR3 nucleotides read TGTGCCAGCAGCCCGAGACTAGCGGGAAGGGATGAGCAGTTCTTC. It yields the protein CASSPRLAGRDEQFF.

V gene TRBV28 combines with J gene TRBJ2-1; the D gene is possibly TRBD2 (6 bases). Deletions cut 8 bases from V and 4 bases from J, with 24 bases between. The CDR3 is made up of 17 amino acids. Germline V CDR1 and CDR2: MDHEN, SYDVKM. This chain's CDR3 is CASLLYGSPHPYNEQFF. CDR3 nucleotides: TGTGCCAGCCTCTTGTACGGGAGCCCCCATCCTTACAATGAGCAGTTCTTC.

This chain's CDR3 is CASSLVVSPMNTEAFF. The CDR3 region has the DNA TGTGCCAGCAGCTTAGTTGTTTCACCGATGAACACTGAAGCTTTCTTT. The rearrangement links TRBV7-9 to TRBJ1-1; D unclear. The germline V gene has CDR1 SEHNR and CDR2 FQNEAQ (reference sequence). The CDR3 has 16 residues. The V and J ends lost 1 base and 0 bases respectively, with 12 bases between them.

This chain's CDR3 is CASSLVRRNYGYTF. CDR3 DNA sequence: TGTGCCAGCAGCTTAGTACGACGGAACTATGGCTACACCTTC. J is TRBJ1-2 and V is TRBV7-9; D is undetermined. The germline CDR1 and CDR2 sequences are SEHNR and FQNEAQ (reference sequence). V lost 1 base and J lost 2, with 8 bases in between. The CDR3 consists of 14 residues.

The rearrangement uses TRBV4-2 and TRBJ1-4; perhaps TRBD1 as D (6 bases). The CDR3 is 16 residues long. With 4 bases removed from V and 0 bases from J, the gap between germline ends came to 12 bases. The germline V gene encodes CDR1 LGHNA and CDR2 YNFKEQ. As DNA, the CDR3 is TGTGCCAGCAGCCTCCGGGACATAACAACTAATGAAAAACTGTTTTTT. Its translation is CASSLRDITTNEKLFF.

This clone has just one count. The CDR3 sequence: CATSRDLGGNYGYTF. As DNA, the CDR3 is TGTGCCACCAGCAGAGATCTGGGTGGGAACTATGGCTACACCTTC. The chain employs TRBV15 and TRBJ1-2; no definite D call. CDR1 and CDR2 from the germline V gene are LNHNV and YYDKDF (reference sequence). Trimming stripped 0 bases from V and 2 bases from J, with 10 bases between. This CDR3 comprises 15 residues. The entire variable domain, with the rest obtained from reference TRBV15 and TRBJ1-2, is as follows: DAMVIQNPRYQVTQFGKPVTLSCSQTLNHNVMYWYQQKSSQAPKLLFHYYDKDFNNEADTPDNFQSRRPNTSFCFLDIRSPGLGDTAMYLCATSRDLGGNYGYTFGSGTRLTVV.

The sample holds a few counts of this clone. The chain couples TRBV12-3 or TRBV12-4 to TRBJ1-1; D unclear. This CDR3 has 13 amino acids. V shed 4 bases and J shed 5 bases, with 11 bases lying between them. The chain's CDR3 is CASSWGGVTEAFF. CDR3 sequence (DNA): TGTGCCAGCAGTTGGGGTGGGGTTACTGAAGCTTTCTTT.

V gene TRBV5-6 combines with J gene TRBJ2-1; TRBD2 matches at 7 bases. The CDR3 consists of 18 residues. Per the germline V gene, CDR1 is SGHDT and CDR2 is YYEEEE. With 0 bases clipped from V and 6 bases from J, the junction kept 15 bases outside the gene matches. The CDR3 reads CASSLVGLGLRSINEQFF. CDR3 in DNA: TGTGCCAGCAGCTTGGTAGGACTAGGTCTTCGTTCAATCAATGAGCAGTTCTTC.

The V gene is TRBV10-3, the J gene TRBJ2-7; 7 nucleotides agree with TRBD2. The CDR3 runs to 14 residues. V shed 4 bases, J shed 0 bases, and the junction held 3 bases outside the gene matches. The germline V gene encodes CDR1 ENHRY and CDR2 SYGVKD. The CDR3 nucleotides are TGTGCCATCAGTGGGGACTACACCTCCTACGAGCAGTACTTC. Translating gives CAISGDYTSYEQYF.

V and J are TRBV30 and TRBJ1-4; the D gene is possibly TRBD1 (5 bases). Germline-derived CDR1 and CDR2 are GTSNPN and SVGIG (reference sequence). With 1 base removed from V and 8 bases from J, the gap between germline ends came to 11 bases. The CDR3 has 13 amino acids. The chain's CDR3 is CAWSEDTGEKLFF. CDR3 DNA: TGTGCCTGGAGTGAGGACACGGGGGAAAAACTGTTTTTT.

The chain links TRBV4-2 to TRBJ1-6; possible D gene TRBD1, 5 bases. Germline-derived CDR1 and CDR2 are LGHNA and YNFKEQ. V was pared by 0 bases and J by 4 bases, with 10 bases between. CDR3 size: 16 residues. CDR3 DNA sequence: TGTGCCAGCAGCCAAGATCAGGGAGAGTATAATTCACCCCTCCACTTT. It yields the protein CASSQDQGEYNSPLHF.

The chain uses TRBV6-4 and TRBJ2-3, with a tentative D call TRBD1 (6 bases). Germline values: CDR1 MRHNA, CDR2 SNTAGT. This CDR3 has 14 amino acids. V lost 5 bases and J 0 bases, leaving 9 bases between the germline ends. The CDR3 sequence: CASSRDISTDTQYF. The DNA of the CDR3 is TGTGCCAGCAGTCGGGACATTAGCACAGATACGCAGTATTTT.

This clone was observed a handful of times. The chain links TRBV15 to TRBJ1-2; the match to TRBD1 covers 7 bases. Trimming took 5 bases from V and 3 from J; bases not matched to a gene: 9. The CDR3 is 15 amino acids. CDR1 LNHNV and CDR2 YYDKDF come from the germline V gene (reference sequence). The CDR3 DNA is TGTGCCACCAGCTCCACCGGACAGGTTCACTATGGCTACACCTTC. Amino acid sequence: CATSSTGQVHYGYTF.

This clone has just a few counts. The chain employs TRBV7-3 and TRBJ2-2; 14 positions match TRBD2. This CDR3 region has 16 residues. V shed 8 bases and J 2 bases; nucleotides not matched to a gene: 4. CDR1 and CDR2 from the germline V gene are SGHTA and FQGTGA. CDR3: CASPTSGGANTGELFF. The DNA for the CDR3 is TGTGCCAGCCCGACTAGCGGGGGGGCAAACACCGGGGAGCTGTTTTTT.

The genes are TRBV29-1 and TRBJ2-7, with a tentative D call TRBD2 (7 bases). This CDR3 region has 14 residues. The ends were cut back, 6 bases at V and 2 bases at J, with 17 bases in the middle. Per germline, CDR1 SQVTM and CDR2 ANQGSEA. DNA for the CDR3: TGCAGCGTCATCGGGGGGCTGACGACCTACGAGCAGTACTTC. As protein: CSVIGGLTTYEQYF.

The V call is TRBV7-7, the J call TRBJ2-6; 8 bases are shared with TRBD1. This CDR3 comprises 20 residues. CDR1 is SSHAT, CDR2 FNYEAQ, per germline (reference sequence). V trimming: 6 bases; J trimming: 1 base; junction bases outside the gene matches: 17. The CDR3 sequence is CASRPPPIDRGYSGANVLTF. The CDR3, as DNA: TGTGCCAGCAGACCCCCCCCCATTGACAGGGGATATTCTGGGGCCAACGTCCTGACTTTC. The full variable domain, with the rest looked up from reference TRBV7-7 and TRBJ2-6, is GAGVSQSPRYKVTKRGQDVTLRCDPISSHATLYWYQQALGQGPEFLTYFNYEAQPDKSGLPSDRFSAERPEGSISTLTIQRTEQRDSAMYRCASRPPPIDRGYSGANVLTFGAGSRLTVL.

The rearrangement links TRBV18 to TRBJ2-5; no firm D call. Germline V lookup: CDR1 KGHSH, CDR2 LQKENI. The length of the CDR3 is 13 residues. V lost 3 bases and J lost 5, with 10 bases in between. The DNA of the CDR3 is TGTGCCAGCTCACCGGGCCCCTGGGAGACCCAGTACTTC. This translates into CASSPGPWETQYF.

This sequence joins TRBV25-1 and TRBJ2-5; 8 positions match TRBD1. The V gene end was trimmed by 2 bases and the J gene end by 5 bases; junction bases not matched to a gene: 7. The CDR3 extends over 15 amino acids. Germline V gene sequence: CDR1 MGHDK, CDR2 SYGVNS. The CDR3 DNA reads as TGTGCCAGCAGTGAACCCCGGACAGGGCTTGAGACCCAGTACTTC. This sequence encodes CASSEPRTGLETQYF.